This TCR beta chain emerged from a study of T-cell memory formation after mild COVID-19. This clonotype has a handful of counts. TCRdb re-derived calls from the 5' RACE reads in MiXCR, one entry per CDR3 protein. The sample lists about 100,000 distinct CDR3 sequences; approximately 14% were seen once. Trimming took 5 bases from V and 9 from J; bases not matched to a gene: 9. Germline V gives CDR1 SEHNR, CDR2 FQNEAQ (reference sequence). The CDR3 is made up of 15 amino acids. The clonotype was recovered from a man aged 18-30 years who had mild COVID-19 (a few samples of this study predate the infection). Cell type and time point are not known. The chain joins TRBV7-9 to TRBJ1-6; 8 nucleotides agree with TRBD1. What was sequenced was PBMCs or a T cell subset sorted from them (not recorded which). This CDR3 reads CASSPSRGLGSPLHF. The CDR3 nucleotides are TGTGCCAGCAGCCCCAGCAGGGGGCTGGGTTCACCCCTCCACTTT. Combining the CDR3 with reference TRBV7-9 and TRBJ1-6 gives the whole variable domain DTGVSQNPRHKITKRGQNVTFRCDPISEHNRLYWYRQTLGQGPEFLTYFQNEAQLEKSRLLSDRFSAERPKGSFSTLEIQRTEQGDSAMYLCASSPSRGLGSPLHFGNGTRLTVT.